A single sample is the source of the 32 T cell receptor beta chains below, sequenced in a study of blood T cells in healthy people across ages. The use of a sample-barcoded 5' primer and a J-beta primer mix characterized a second PCR of roughly 6 to 11 cycles. Using its own MiXCR run on the 5' RACE reads, TCRdb lists one record per CDR3 protein. The sample holds around 790,000 distinct CDR3 sequences; under 45% are singletons and the top ten take around 21%. Sequencing was carried out using blood. Receptor source: a man in his sixties in good health.

The chain carries TRBV18 and TRBJ2-4; 7 nucleotides match TRBD1. The J call could be wrong; TRBJ2-7 is a better fit for the DNA end. This CDR3 is built from 16 residues. Per the germline V gene, CDR1 is KGHSH and CDR2 is LQKENI. CDR3 bases: TGTGCCAGCTCACTAGGGACAGACTCCACGGGCGTCGAGCAGTACTTC. Amino acid sequence: CASSLGTDSTGVEQYF.

This clonotype was seen a single time. Likely a read error: the CDR3 ends without its conserved phenylalanine or tryptophan. The chain recombines TRBV20-1 with TRBJ2-7; 9 bases align to TRBD2. The CDR3 contains 15 residues. Trimming removed 5 bases from V and 0 bases from J; junction bases left unmatched: 8. From germline, CDR1 is DFQATT and CDR2 SNEGSKA (reference sequence). CDR3 region: CSAPNLAGASYEQYI. CDR3 sequence (DNA): TGCAGTGCTCCGAATTTAGCGGGGGCCTCCTACGAGCAGTACATC.

This clonotype has just a few counts. The genes are TRBV21-1 and TRBJ2-7; the table's D call, TRBD2, was not checked against the DNA. TRBV21-1 constitutes a pseudogene. The CDR3 spans 17 residues. In nucleotides, the CDR3 is TGTGCCAGCAGCAAATCCCCTCCGGGACTAGTATCCTACGAGCAGTACTTC. Amino acids: CASSKSPPGLVSYEQYF.

This chain connects TRBV2 to TRBJ1-2; D may be TRBD1 (5 bases). This CDR3 region has 17 residues. From germline, CDR1 is SNHLY and CDR2 FYNNEI. With 3 bases removed from V and 1 base from J, the gap between germline ends came to 18 bases. CDR3 amino acids: CASSDGQGGRSNYGYTF. CDR3 bases: TGTGCCAGCAGTGATGGGCAGGGAGGGAGGAGTAACTATGGCTACACCTTC.

The chain is built from TRBV6-1 and TRBJ1-6; TRBD1 is a possible D gene (5 bases). The CDR3 runs to 15 residues. V lost 4 bases to trimming and J lost 7 bases, with 14 bases between them. Per germline, CDR1 MNHNS and CDR2 SASEGT. DNA for the CDR3: TGTGCCAGCAGTGGGGAGGGACGGAGAAATTCACCCCTCCACTTT. Translation gives CASSGEGRRNSPLHF.

This chain links TRBV12-3 or TRBV12-4 with TRBJ2-1; a weak D match, TRBD2 (5 bases). This CDR3 spans 14 amino acids. Trimming pared 3 bases from V and 10 bases from J, leaving 16 bases between. The CDR3 bases are TGTGCCAGCAGTTTTAGGGAAGGAGGCATGGAGCAGTTCTTC. The encoded protein is CASSFREGGMEQFF.

This clonotype appeared many times. This sequence joins TRBV28 and TRBJ2-1, with a weak D call TRBD1 (5 bases). The V and J ends lost 5 bases and 10 bases respectively, with 18 bases between them. The CDR3 is 14 residues long. Germline V lookup: CDR1 MDHEN, CDR2 SYDVKM. The CDR3 bases are TGTGCCAGCAGTCCGACTTCGGTGAGACAGGAGCAGTTCTTC. Protein sequence: CASSPTSVRQEQFF.

This clonotype has a handful of counts. The chain has TRBV10-3 and TRBJ1-2, with TRBD1 matching 10 bases. The CDR3 runs 15 residues. Unmatched junction bases numbered 11, after V lost 8 bases and J lost 5 bases. CDR1 ENHRY and CDR2 SYGVKD come from the germline V gene. CDR3 amino acids: CAIVGTGAGGYGYTF. Written as DNA, the CDR3 is TGTGCCATCGTGGGGACAGGGGCTGGAGGGTATGGCTACACCTTC.

The J gene is TRBJ2-7, the V gene TRBV10-3; D could derive from TRBD1 or TRBD2 (7 bases each). Germline assignment: CDR1 ENHRY and CDR2 SYGVKD. The V end lost 6 bases, the J end lost 6 bases, and 15 bases lay between the germline ends. The CDR3 loop spans 13 amino acids. Here the CDR3 DNA reads TGTGCCATCAGAGGATCCAGGGGGGGCGAGCAGTACTTC. Its protein product is CAIRGSRGGEQYF.

Many counts were recorded for this clonotype. The V and J genes are TRBV14 and TRBJ1-1, with no clear D. The ends were cut back, 5 bases at V and 0 bases at J, with 10 bases in the middle. This CDR3 is 14 amino acids long. Germline V gene lookup returns CDR1 SGHDN and CDR2 FVKESK. CDR3 region: CASSLAGMNTEAFF. The CDR3 DNA is TGTGCCAGCAGCTTGGCTGGGATGAACACTGAAGCTTTCTTT.

The chain employs TRBV20-1 and TRBJ1-5; no firm D call. CDR1 DFQATT and CDR2 SNEGSKA come from the germline V gene (reference sequence). V lost 5 bases, J lost 5 bases, and 19 bases lay in between. CDR3 length: 15 residues. CDR3 in amino acids: CSARLGRLQDQPQHF. CDR3 coding DNA: TGCAGTGCTCGTCTGGGAAGGTTGCAGGATCAGCCCCAGCATTTT.

The V call is TRBV5-1, the J call TRBJ1-1; 7 nucleotides align to TRBD1. Germline V gives CDR1 SGHRS, CDR2 YFSETQ. The CDR3 has 14 residues. V was clipped by 0 bases and J by 4 bases; unmatched bases: 3. The CDR3 region has the DNA TGCGCCAGCAGCTTGGAGGGGGCTAGCACTGAAGCTTTCTTT. Protein product: CASSLEGASTEAFF.

This chain connects TRBV28 to TRBJ1-2, with D unclear. Trimming took 4 bases from V and 2 from J, leaving 11 bases between them. The V gene's germline CDR1 is MDHEN and CDR2 SYDVKM. This CDR3 contains 14 residues. For the CDR3, the DNA is TGTGCCAGCAGTTCACAAGGGCAGAACTATGGCTACACCTTC. Translation gives CASSSQGQNYGYTF.

V and J are TRBV4-3 and TRBJ1-6; a possible D gene is TRBD1 (6 bases). The CDR3 runs to 15 residues. From germline, CDR1 is LGHNA and CDR2 YSLEER. Trimming stripped 4 bases from V and 7 bases from J, with 14 bases between. CDR3 sequence (DNA): TGCGCCAGCAGCCCGACGGACAGTCCAAATTCACCCCTCCACTTT. This codes for CASSPTDSPNSPLHF.

This clonotype was detected a few times. The chain combines TRBV20-1 with TRBJ2-7, with D maybe TRBD1 (7 bases). CDR1 and CDR2 (germline): DFQATT, SNEGSKA (reference sequence). Trimming took 0 bases from V and 3 from J, leaving 18 bases between them. The CDR3 extends over 16 amino acids. The CDR3 reads CSARDIKAGGSYEQYF. The CDR3 DNA reads as TGCAGTGCTAGAGATATCAAGGCAGGGGGGAGCTACGAGCAGTACTTC.

The chain carries TRBV3-1 and TRBJ1-2, with 8 positions matching TRBD1. Trimming removed 0 bases from V and 5 bases from J; junction bases left unmatched: 11. The CDR3 spans 17 residues. Germline CDR1 LGHDT, CDR2 YNNKEL (reference sequence). CDR3 coding DNA: TGTGCCAGCAGCCAAGAAGGGTGGCAGGGGGCGGCTTATGGCTACACCTTC. Translating gives CASSQEGWQGAAYGYTF.

This clonotype appeared a few times. The chain uses TRBV20-1 and TRBJ2-3; weak D call: TRBD1 (6 bases). The CDR3 covers 16 residues. Trimming took off 2 bases at V and 0 bases at J, with 15 bases between the two ends. CDR1 DFQATT and CDR2 SNEGSKA come from the germline V gene (reference sequence). The CDR3: CSARRQLTGSTDTQYF. CDR3 nucleotide sequence: TGCAGTGCTAGACGCCAACTAACAGGGAGCACAGATACGCAGTATTTT.

The sample holds a few counts of this clonotype. A single base separates this from a much larger clone, so it may be a read error. This chain uses TRBV7-2 with TRBJ2-1; D is ambiguous. The CDR3 covers 13 residues. Between the trimmed V and J ends, which lost 1 base and 6 bases, there was a span of 7 bases. Germline V lookup: CDR1 SGHTA, CDR2 FQGNSA. The CDR3, as DNA: TGTGCCAGCAGCTTAGGGCAGGCCAATGAGCAGTTCTTC. Its protein is CASSLGQANEQFF.

This clonotype turned up a few times. The germline gene is not matched at one end of the junction; a read error may be the cause. The chain employs TRBV24-1 and TRBJ2-1; D is perhaps TRBD1 (6 bases). Germline V gene sequence: CDR1 KGHDR, CDR2 SFDVKD. This CDR3 is 16 amino acids long. The DNA for the CDR3 is TGTGCCACCGGTGATCGAACAGGGAGATTCAACAATGAGCAGTTCTTC. The encoded protein is CATGDRTGRFNNEQFF.

The rearrangement uses TRBV14 and TRBJ2-3; tentatively, D is TRBD1 (5 bases). The CDR3 spans 11 residues. The ends were cut back, 5 bases at V and 10 bases at J, with 10 bases in the middle. CDR1 SGHDN and CDR2 FVKESK come from the germline V gene. The CDR3 loop reads CASSAQGAQYF. CDR3 DNA sequence: TGTGCCAGCAGCGCCCAGGGCGCGCAGTATTTT.

This clonotype was counted many times. This sequence joins TRBV12-3 or TRBV12-4 and TRBJ1-1, with unresolved D. The CDR3 is 12 residues long. The ends were cut back, 5 bases at V and 0 bases at J, with 4 bases in the middle. In DNA form, the CDR3 reads TGTGCCAGCAGTGCCATGAACACTGAAGCTTTCTTT. This translates into CASSAMNTEAFF.

The chain joins TRBV6-2 or TRBV6-3 to TRBJ1-5; D perhaps matches TRBD1 (5 bases). This CDR3 is built from 14 residues. V dropped 1 base and J dropped 3 bases, with 7 bases sitting between them. Germline-derived CDR1 and CDR2 are MNHEY and SVGEGT. The CDR3 loop is CASSYWGDNQPQHF. CDR3 DNA sequence: TGTGCCAGCAGTTACTGGGGGGACAATCAGCCCCAGCATTTT.

This clonotype was recorded a few times. The chain employs TRBV2 and TRBJ2-1, with 9 bases aligning to TRBD1. The CDR3 totals 15 residues. Germline assignment: CDR1 SNHLY and CDR2 FYNNEI. Trimming removed 4 bases from V and 4 bases from J; junction bases left unmatched: 5. The CDR3 region has the DNA TGTGCCAGCAGTGGTGTGGACAGGGGTTACAATGAGCAGTTCTTC. Amino acids: CASSGVDRGYNEQFF.

The chain carries TRBV7-2 and TRBJ2-5, with D hard to call. This CDR3 has 15 residues. V was shortened by 2 bases and J by 0 bases, with 10 bases between the two germline ends. Germline assignment: CDR1 SGHTA and CDR2 FQGNSA. Written as DNA, the CDR3 is TGTGCCAGCAGCTTATTTGTACATAACCAAGAGACCCAGTACTTC. Its protein is CASSLFVHNQETQYF.

The J gene is TRBJ2-7, the V gene TRBV3-1; D may be TRBD2 (6 bases). CDR3 length: 16 amino acids. Trimming cost V 4 bases and J 2 bases, with 18 bases left between them. Germline assignment: CDR1 LGHDT and CDR2 YNNKEL (reference sequence). The CDR3 is CASSPAGLTGTYEQYF. CDR3 DNA: TGTGCCAGCAGCCCCGCGGGACTGACGGGAACCTACGAGCAGTACTTC.

The chain is built from TRBV7-6 and TRBJ2-7, with TRBD2 as a possible D gene (7 bases). V dropped 3 bases and J dropped 6 bases, with 15 bases sitting between them. The CDR3 loop spans 14 amino acids. CDR1 and CDR2 (germline): SGHVS, FNYEAQ. CDR3 residues: CASSFGGTLPEQYF. In DNA form, the CDR3 reads TGTGCCAGCAGCTTCGGGGGGACACTGCCCGAGCAGTACTTC.

This clonotype has only a few counts. V usage is TRBV7-2 and J usage is TRBJ2-3; TRBD1 aligns across 8 bases. CDR3 length: 15 residues. Germline V CDR1 and CDR2: SGHTA, FQGNSA. J lost 4 bases, V lost 5 bases, and 8 bases had no gene match. The CDR3 sequence: CASSRTGYLADTQYF. CDR3 DNA: TGTGCCAGCAGCCGGACAGGGTATCTCGCAGATACGCAGTATTTT.

The chain has TRBV4-3 and TRBJ1-1; D is possibly TRBD1 (5 bases). The germline V gene has CDR1 LGHNA and CDR2 YSLEER. V was pared by 7 bases and J by 5 bases, with 26 bases between. This CDR3 has 17 amino acids. The CDR3 DNA is TGCGCCAGCACCGCCAACTTACGAAGACAGATTAATACTGAAGCTTTCTTT. The encoded protein is CASTANLRRQINTEAFF.

The CDR3 DNA reads TGTGCCAGCACCTCTAGCGGGGGGAGAAACATTCAGTACTTC. The encoded protein is CASTSSGGRNIQYF. The chain combines TRBV6-5 with TRBJ2-4, with TRBD2 matching over 11 bases. The V gene end was trimmed by 7 bases and the J gene end by 6 bases; junction bases not matched to a gene: 5. CDR3 length: 14 amino acids. Germline lookup yields CDR1 MNHEY and CDR2 SVGAGI.

The gene calls are TRBV28 and TRBJ2-2; D uncertain. There are 14 residues in the CDR3. The V gene's germline CDR1 is MDHEN and CDR2 SYDVKM. Trimming removed 5 bases at V and 1 base at J, with 8 bases between. The CDR3 region is CASSKTKNTGELFF. Here the CDR3 DNA reads TGTGCCAGCAGTAAAACTAAGAACACCGGGGAGCTGTTTTTT.

The table lists this clonotype with a few counts. V and J are TRBV5-6 and TRBJ1-1; 8 bases map to TRBD1. Looked up from germline, CDR1 is SGHDT and CDR2 is YYEEEE. Trimming cost V 5 bases and J 4 bases; bases outside gene matches: 4. The CDR3 extends over 13 amino acids. The CDR3 protein is CASSSQGATEAFF. The CDR3 DNA reads as TGTGCCAGCAGTTCTCAGGGGGCCACTGAAGCTTTCTTT.

V is TRBV30 and J is TRBJ2-5; D is undetermined. CDR1 is GTSNPN and CDR2 is SVGIG in the germline V gene (reference sequence). The CDR3 runs 11 residues. The V gene lost 4 bases and the J gene lost 5 bases, with 8 bases spanning the gap. CDR3 protein: CAWTVLETQYF. CDR3 coding DNA: TGTGCCTGGACTGTTTTGGAGACCCAGTACTTC. The variable domain in full, completed from reference TRBV30 and TRBJ2-5, reads SQTIHQWPATLVQPVGSPLSLECTVEGTSNPNLYWYRQAAGRGLQLLFYSVGIGQISSEVPQNLSASRPQDRQFILSSKKLLLSDSGFYLCAWTVLETQYFGPGTRLLVL.